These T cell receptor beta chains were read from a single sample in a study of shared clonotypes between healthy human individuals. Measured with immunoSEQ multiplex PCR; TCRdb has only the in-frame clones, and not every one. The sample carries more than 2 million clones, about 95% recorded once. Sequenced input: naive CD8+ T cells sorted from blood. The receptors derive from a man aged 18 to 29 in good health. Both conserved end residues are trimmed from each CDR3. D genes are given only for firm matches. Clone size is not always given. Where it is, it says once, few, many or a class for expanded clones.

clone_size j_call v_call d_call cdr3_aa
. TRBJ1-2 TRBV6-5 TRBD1 ASSVQGARYGYT
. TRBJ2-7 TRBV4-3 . ASSRDERGYEQY
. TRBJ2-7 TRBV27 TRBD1 ASSLTGGSYEQY
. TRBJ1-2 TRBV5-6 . ASSLDGTNYGYT
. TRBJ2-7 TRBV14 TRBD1 ASSQFYTGGPYEQY
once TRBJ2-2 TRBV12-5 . ASGLVTGYNMDHEELF
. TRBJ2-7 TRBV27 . ASSFRSGNNEQY
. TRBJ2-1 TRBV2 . ASSESIEGGVSYNEQF
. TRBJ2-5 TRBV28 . ASSFAETQY
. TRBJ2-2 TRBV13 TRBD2 ASSYSGGTNTGELF
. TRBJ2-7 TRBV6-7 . ASSYPSQGLYEQY
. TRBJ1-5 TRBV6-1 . ASSGSERDQPQH
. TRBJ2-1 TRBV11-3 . ASSFPETNEQF
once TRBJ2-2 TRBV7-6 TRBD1 ASSVGTDNTGELF
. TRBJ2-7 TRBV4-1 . ASSQDPPGGYSYEQY
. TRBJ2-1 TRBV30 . ASPLEQDYNEQF
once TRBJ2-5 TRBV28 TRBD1 ASRPPRDSQETQY
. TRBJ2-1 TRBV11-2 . ASSVRASMDEQF
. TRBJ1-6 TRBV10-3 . AISEAGYDSPLH
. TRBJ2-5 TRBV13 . ASSFGGADETQY
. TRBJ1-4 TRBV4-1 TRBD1 ASSLGDRGVDEKLF
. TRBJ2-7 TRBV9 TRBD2 ASSASGGLYEQY
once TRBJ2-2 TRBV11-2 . ASRLQGATGELF
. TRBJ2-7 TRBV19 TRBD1 ASSIRDSDYEQY
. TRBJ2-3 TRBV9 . ASSTRRYGDTDTQY
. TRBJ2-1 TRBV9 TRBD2 ASSPGGLADNEQF
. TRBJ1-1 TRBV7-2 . ASSPLRLEAF
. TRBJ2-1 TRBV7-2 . ASSSMDWPEQF
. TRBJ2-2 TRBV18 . ASSPDTGELF
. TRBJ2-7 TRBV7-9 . ASSGKEGEQY
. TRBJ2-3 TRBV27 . ASSLSTGKVADTQY
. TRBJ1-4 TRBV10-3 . AISDDRQANEKLF